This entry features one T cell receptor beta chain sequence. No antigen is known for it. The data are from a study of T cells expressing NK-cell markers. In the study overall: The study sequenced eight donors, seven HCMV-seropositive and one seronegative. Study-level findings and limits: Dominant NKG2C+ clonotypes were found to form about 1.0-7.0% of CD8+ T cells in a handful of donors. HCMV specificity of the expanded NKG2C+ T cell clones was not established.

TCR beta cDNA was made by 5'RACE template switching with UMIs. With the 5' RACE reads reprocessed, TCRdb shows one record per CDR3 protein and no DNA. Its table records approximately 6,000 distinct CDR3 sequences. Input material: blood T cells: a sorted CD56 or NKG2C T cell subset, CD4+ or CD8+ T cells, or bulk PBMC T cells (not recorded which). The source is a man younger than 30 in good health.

Here the CDR3 reads CASSFEFGGLNYNEQFF. V gene TRBV12-1 combines with J gene TRBJ2-1; TCRdb picks TRBD2, but there is no DNA to check that call. TRBV12-1 corresponds to a pseudogene. This CDR3 spans 17 amino acids.